The next 17 T cell receptor beta chains were all read from a single sample in a study of PD-L1 blockade in urothelial cancer. Generated by immunoSEQ multiplex PCR, the TCRdb table keeps only in-frame clones and is missing some. The sample carries about 100,000 clones, about 90% recorded once. The sequencing here drew on PBMCs, taken around atezolizumab (anti-PD-L1) treatment. The receptors shown here come from a woman older than 75 with urothelial cancer.

The genes are TRBV7-7 and TRBJ2-3, with D tentatively TRBD2 (5 bases). Germline V lookup: CDR1 SSHAT, CDR2 FNYEAQ (reference sequence). Between the trimmed V and J ends, which lost 5 bases and 0 bases, there was a span of 9 bases. The CDR3 is made up of 14 amino acids. The CDR3 sequence is CASSPRLSTDTQYF. In nucleotides, the CDR3 is TGTGCCAGCAGCCCTCGACTAAGCACAGATACGCAGTATTTT.

The rearrangement links TRBV10-2 to TRBJ1-1; weak D call: TRBD1 (6 bases). Germline V gives CDR1 WSHSY, CDR2 SAAADI. The V end was cut by 7 bases, the J end by 10 bases, with 13 bases between. This CDR3 has 11 residues. For the CDR3, the DNA is TGCGCCAGCACCAGGGGTCTAGGAGCTTTCTTT. Amino acids: CASTRGLGAFF.

The chain links TRBV18 to TRBJ2-7, with a weak D call TRBD1 (7 bases). V was cut by 5 bases and J by 4 bases, with 12 bases left in between. Germline-derived CDR1 and CDR2 are KGHSH and LQKENI. This CDR3 is 13 amino acids long. The CDR3: CASSAGQSYEQYF. The CDR3 region has the DNA TGTGCCAGCTCAGCGGGACAGTCTTACGAGCAGTACTTC.

The genes are TRBV5-1 and TRBJ2-1, with TRBD1 matching over 12 bases. Trimming cost V 4 bases and J 7 bases; bases outside gene matches: 9. There are 16 residues in the CDR3. Germline assignment: CDR1 SGHRS and CDR2 YFSETQ. The CDR3 DNA reads TGCGCCAGCAGCAAGGGGGGACAGGGGGCCGGAAATGAGCAGTTCTTC. Translated: CASSKGGQGAGNEQFF.

This chain links TRBV2 with TRBJ2-2; D uncertain. The CDR3 has 15 amino acids. V lost 2 bases and J lost 5, with 12 bases in between. CDR1 is SNHLY and CDR2 is FYNNEI in the germline V gene. The DNA of the CDR3 is TGTGCCAGCAGTGAATCGCATATCAGGACCGGGGAGCTGTTTTTT. As protein: CASSESHIRTGELFF.

Here the CDR3 DNA reads TGTGCCAGCTCACCACCGGGACAACTAGCCAAAAACATTCAGTACTTC. It is translated as CASSPPGQLAKNIQYF. V gene TRBV18 combines with J gene TRBJ2-4; D is possibly TRBD1 (6 bases). The V and J ends lost 0 bases and 0 bases respectively, with 9 bases between them. This CDR3 has 16 residues. CDR1 is KGHSH, CDR2 LQKENI, per germline.

The CDR3 loop is CARKAGGNTGELFF. CDR3 nucleotide sequence: TGTGCCAGAAAAGCGGGAGGGAACACCGGGGAGCTGTTTTTT. The chain joins TRBV2 to TRBJ2-2; 9 positions agree with TRBD2. V shed 9 bases and J 1 base; nucleotides not matched to a gene: 3. Germline V lookup: CDR1 SNHLY, CDR2 FYNNEI. This CDR3 has 14 amino acids.

V and J are TRBV7-3 and TRBJ2-2; 8 bases line up with TRBD1. The CDR3 runs to 15 residues. J gave up 5 bases and V 5 bases, and 7 bases lay outside the gene matches. Germline assignment: CDR1 SGHTA and CDR2 FQGTGA. The CDR3 spells CASSLRTGITGELFF. CDR3 DNA sequence: TGTGCCAGCAGCCTTCGGACAGGGATAACCGGGGAGCTGTTTTTT.

The J gene is TRBJ1-4, the V gene TRBV5-1, with D unresolved. Between the trimmed V and J ends, which lost 1 base and 5 bases, there was a span of 12 bases. There are 15 residues in the CDR3. The germline V gene has CDR1 SGHRS and CDR2 YFSETQ. This chain's CDR3 is CASSLSGSRNEKLFF. In DNA, the CDR3 is TGCGCCAGCAGCTTGTCGGGGTCCAGAAATGAAAAACTGTTTTTT. Together with reference TRBV5-1 and TRBJ1-4, the CDR3 gives the full variable domain: KAGVTQTPRYLIKTRGQQVTLSCSPISGHRSVSWYQQTPGQGLQFLFEYFSETQRNKGNFPGRFSGRQFSNSRSEMNVSTLELGDSALYLCASSLSGSRNEKLFFGSGTQLSVL.

The rearrangement links TRBV10-1 to TRBJ1-1; perhaps TRBD1 as D (5 bases). V shed 6 bases and J shed 1 base, with 9 bases lying between them. The CDR3 is 13 residues long. Germline V CDR1 and CDR2: WNHNN, SYGVQD (reference sequence). CDR3 nucleotides: TGCGCCAGCAGCCAGACAGCGAACACTGAAGCTTTCTTT. Translation gives CASSQTANTEAFF.

This clone was found a few times. CDR3 DNA: TGTGCCACCCATGGGGGGGCAGGGAACACTGAAGCTTTCTTT. This sequence encodes CATHGGAGNTEAFF. This sequence joins TRBV19 and TRBJ1-1; the D gene is possibly TRBD1 (6 bases). Trimming stripped 10 bases from V and 1 base from J, with 16 bases between. Germline CDR1 LNHDA, CDR2 SQIVND (reference sequence). The CDR3 contains 14 residues.

CDR3 in amino acids: CASRTGTGNFDEQFF. DNA for the CDR3: TGTGCCAGCAGAACCGGGACAGGGAATTTCGATGAGCAGTTCTTC. This chain links TRBV2 with TRBJ2-1; 9 nucleotides align to TRBD1. Per germline, CDR1 SNHLY and CDR2 FYNNEI. V shed 6 bases and J 8 bases; nucleotides not matched to a gene: 11. The CDR3 runs 15 residues.

This clone was seen only once. V and J are TRBV7-2 and TRBJ2-1, with 8 bases fitting TRBD2. Germline values: CDR1 SGHTA, CDR2 FQGNSA. V lost 0 bases, J lost 4 bases, and 11 bases stayed unmatched. The CDR3 runs 18 residues. DNA for the CDR3: TGTGCCAGCAGCTTAGCGGCGGCGGGAGGAGCGAAGTACAATGAGCAGTTCTTC. Its protein product is CASSLAAAGGAKYNEQFF.

The CDR3 region is CASSLRPNTGELFF. The CDR3 DNA follows: TGTGCCAGCAGCTTGCGCCCCAACACCGGGGAGCTGTTTTTT. V is TRBV11-2 and J is TRBJ2-2; D unresolved. The germline CDR1 and CDR2 sequences are SGHAT and FQNNGV. The CDR3 sequence is 14 residues long. V lost 3 bases to trimming and J lost 2 bases, with 7 bases between them.

This clone has just one count. This chain joins TRBV7-9 and TRBJ1-1; tentative D call: TRBD1 (6 bases). The V end lost 3 bases, the J end lost 4 bases, and 9 bases lay between the germline ends. The CDR3 is 13 residues long. The germline V gene has CDR1 SEHNR and CDR2 FQNEAQ (reference sequence). The DNA of the CDR3 is TGTGCCAGCAGCTTTGAGGGGGTCACTGAAGCTTTCTTT. Protein product: CASSFEGVTEAFF.

This clone is a singleton in its sample. The chain combines TRBV7-7 with TRBJ2-5, with 8 bases aligning to TRBD2. This CDR3 spans 16 amino acids. Germline CDR1 SSHAT, CDR2 FNYEAQ (reference sequence). The V segment lost 4 bases and the J segment 2 bases; nucleotides outside the gene matches: 9. The CDR3 nucleotides read TGTGCCAGCAGCTATGGAGGAATAGCGGGGCAAGAGACCCAGTACTTC. Residues: CASSYGGIAGQETQYF.

V is TRBV10-1 and J is TRBJ1-1; the D is unclear. CDR3 size: 13 residues. In germline, CDR1 is WNHNN, CDR2 SYGVQD (reference sequence). Trimming took off 6 bases at V and 1 base at J, with 9 bases between the two ends. This CDR3 reads CASSLQQNTEAFF. The CDR3 DNA sequence: TGCGCCAGCAGCCTACAGCAGAACACTGAAGCTTTCTTT.